Sequencing of this T cell receptor (beta chain) was carried out in a study of shared clonotypes between healthy human individuals. Study details: CD4 naive and CD4 memory each took three plates per donor, while CD8 naive took two and CD8 memory one.

In the naive CD8 group, cells lacked CD45RO and were positively selected for CCR7, so terminally differentiated effector memory CD45RA+ cells were left out. Assay: immunoSEQ multiplex PCR; the TCRdb copy retains only in-frame clones and omits some. The sample has some 2 million clones; just under 95% are singletons. Trimming stripped 0 bases from V and 2 bases from J, with 13 bases between. Germline-derived CDR1 and CDR2 are SQVTM and ANQGSEA. This CDR3 spans 15 amino acids. The chain employs TRBV29-1 and TRBJ2-5; maybe TRBD2 (5 bases). The sample consisted of naive CD8+ T cells sorted from blood. The clonotype comes from a young man in good health. This CDR3 is CSVEEKGWRQETQYF. CDR3 in DNA: TGCAGCGTTGAAGAGAAGGGATGGAGGCAAGAGACCCAGTACTTC.